The 20 T cell receptor beta chains given below trace back to one sample, sequenced in a study of T cell responses to AZD1222 COVID-19 vaccine. The data were produced by immunoSEQ multiplex PCR, yet TCRdb's version contains in-frame clones alone and is incomplete. Of some 110,000 clones listed, 85% to 90% are singletons. The sequences come from peripheral blood, collected on day 0 of AZD1222 vaccination. The receptors derive from an adult in good health.

This chain links TRBV5-1 with TRBJ2-3; D remains unclear. CDR1 is SGHRS, CDR2 YFSETQ, per germline. The CDR3 sequence is 12 residues long. Trimming pared 0 bases from V and 7 bases from J, leaving 6 bases between. The CDR3 DNA is TGCGCCAGCAGCTTGGATGTGTATACGCAGTATTTT. This gives the protein CASSLDVYTQYF.

As to this clone: Additional DNA sequences in this sample encode the identical CDR3. The V and J genes are TRBV28 and TRBJ2-7, with D perhaps TRBD1 (6 bases). V lost 4 bases and J 3 bases, leaving 10 bases between the germline ends. This CDR3 contains 13 residues. The germline V gene encodes CDR1 MDHEN and CDR2 SYDVKM. As DNA, the CDR3 is TGTGCCAGCAGTTCTGCAGGGGTCTACGAGCAGTACTTC. This sequence encodes CASSSAGVYEQYF.

This rearrangement joins TRBV6-5 to TRBJ2-1, with a tentative D call TRBD2 (6 bases). Germline lookup yields CDR1 MNHEY and CDR2 SVGAGI. Trimming took 5 bases from V and 0 from J, leaving 11 bases between them. The CDR3 length is 15 residues. CDR3 protein: CASSRRESSYNEQFF. The CDR3 DNA reads TGTGCCAGCAGTCGGAGGGAGAGCTCCTACAATGAGCAGTTCTTC.

The J gene is TRBJ2-3, the V gene TRBV19; maybe TRBD1 (6 bases). The CDR3 is made up of 15 amino acids. Germline V gene sequence: CDR1 LNHDA, CDR2 SQIVND (reference sequence). V lost 4 bases, J lost 3 bases, and 14 bases lay in between. The CDR3: CASSKLTGPTDTQYF. The CDR3 coding sequence is TGTGCCAGTAGTAAGTTAACAGGGCCAACAGATACGCAGTATTTT.

V is TRBV11-3 and J is TRBJ2-1; TRBD2 aligns across 9 bases. J was trimmed by 8 bases and V by 5 bases; bases with no gene match: 10. CDR1 and CDR2 (germline): SGHNT, YENEEA. The CDR3 is made up of 15 amino acids. CDR3 nucleotide sequence: TGTGCCAGCAGCCCTCATAGCGGGAGCCCCGATGAGCAGTTCTTC. This gives the protein CASSPHSGSPDEQFF. Based on the CDR3 plus reference TRBV11-3 and TRBJ2-1, the full variable domain is EAGVVQSPRYKIIEKKQPVAFWCNPISGHNTLYWYLQNLGQGPELLIRYENEEAVDDSQLPKDRFSAERLKGVDSTLKIQPAELGDSAVYLCASSPHSGSPDEQFFGPGTRLTVL.

The chain is built from TRBV3-1 (or the pseudogene TRBV3-2) and TRBJ2-5; TRBD2 might be the D (5 bases). V dropped 5 bases and J dropped 3 bases, with 16 bases sitting between them. There are 15 residues in the CDR3. Germline V lookup: CDR1 LGHDT, CDR2 YNNKEL (reference sequence). The CDR3 nucleotides are TGTGCCAGCAGCAAAGGGAATAGCGCAAAAGAGACCCAGTACTTC. This sequence encodes CASSKGNSAKETQYF.

The J gene is TRBJ1-2, the V gene TRBV18, with D possibly matching TRBD1 (5 bases). Germline CDR1 reads KGHSH; CDR2 reads LQKENI. The CDR3 sequence is 15 residues long. Trimming took off 3 bases at V and 4 bases at J, with 15 bases between the two ends. DNA for the CDR3: TGTGCCAGCTCACCTGACTCAGGGCCTAGCTATGGCTACACCTTC. Translating it yields CASSPDSGPSYGYTF.

V usage is TRBV28 and J usage is TRBJ2-1, with D unresolved. This CDR3 has 12 residues. Germline loops: CDR1 MDHEN, CDR2 SYDVKM. V dropped 6 bases and J dropped 9 bases, with 12 bases sitting between them. CDR3 region: CASSPFKSEQFF. The CDR3 DNA is TGTGCCAGCAGCCCATTTAAGAGTGAGCAGTTCTTC.

A single count supports this clone. The chain links TRBV19 to TRBJ2-7, with D hard to call. With 4 bases removed from V and 3 bases from J, the gap between germline ends came to 4 bases. Germline V gene data show CDR1 as LNHDA and CDR2 as SQIVND (reference sequence). The CDR3 totals 11 residues. This CDR3 is CASSTGYEQYF. In DNA, the CDR3 is TGTGCCAGTAGTACGGGCTACGAGCAGTACTTC.

The gene calls are TRBV4-1 and TRBJ2-7, with D tentatively TRBD1 (6 bases). Trimming removed 1 base at V and 3 bases at J, with 13 bases between. CDR1 is MGHRA, CDR2 YSYEKL, per germline. The CDR3 contains 15 residues. The DNA for the CDR3 is TGCGCCAGCAGCCAAGCCCTGCCAGGGGACTACGAGCAGTACTTC. Amino acid sequence: CASSQALPGDYEQYF.

The chain joins TRBV9 to TRBJ2-2; no clear D gene. This CDR3 is 13 amino acids long. Trimming pared 3 bases from V and 3 bases from J, leaving 6 bases between. CDR1 is SGDLS and CDR2 is YYNGEE in the germline V gene. The CDR3 region is CASSEDHTGELFF. The CDR3 DNA follows: TGTGCCAGCAGCGAGGACCACACCGGGGAGCTGTTTTTT.

The chain recombines TRBV3-1 (or the pseudogene TRBV3-2) with TRBJ2-3, with a tentative D call TRBD2 (5 bases). CDR1 LGHDT and CDR2 YNNKEL come from the germline V gene (reference sequence). The CDR3 is 13 residues long. Deletions cut 3 bases from V and 5 bases from J, with 9 bases between. The CDR3 loop reads CASSQARGDTQYF. CDR3 nucleotide sequence: TGTGCCAGCAGCCAGGCCCGGGGAGATACGCAGTATTTT.

The V call is TRBV19, the J call TRBJ1-2, with 11 bases aligning to TRBD1. V shed 5 bases and J 7 bases; nucleotides not matched to a gene: 6. CDR1 LNHDA and CDR2 SQIVND come from the germline V gene (reference sequence). This CDR3 is built from 14 residues. CDR3 region: CASSSGQGATGYTF. CDR3 sequence (DNA): TGTGCCAGTAGTTCCGGACAGGGGGCGACTGGCTACACCTTC.

The rearrangement uses TRBV24-1 and TRBJ2-1; D is perhaps TRBD1 (6 bases). This CDR3 comprises 14 residues. Germline CDR1 and CDR2: KGHDR and SFDVKD. V gave up 7 bases and J gave up 4 bases, with 13 bases separating them. CDR3 amino acids: CATSRAGVYNEQFF. CDR3 in DNA: TGTGCCACCAGCCGGGCAGGGGTATACAATGAGCAGTTCTTC.

This clone showed up just a few times. This rearrangement joins TRBV27 to TRBJ1-1, with D tentatively TRBD1 (6 bases). V was cut by 2 bases and J by 6 bases, with 13 bases left in between. Germline V gene lookup returns CDR1 MNHEY and CDR2 SMNVEV (reference sequence). The CDR3 consists of 14 residues. CDR3 DNA sequence: TGTGCCAGCAGTTTAACCCCGGGGGCGGCTGAAGCTTTCTTT. Its translation is CASSLTPGAAEAFF.

CDR3 loop: CASRAGVQPQHF. DNA for the CDR3: TGTGCCAGCAGAGCAGGGGTTCAGCCCCAGCATTTT. The chain links TRBV28 to TRBJ1-5, with D possibly being TRBD1 (6 bases). Germline V CDR1 and CDR2: MDHEN, SYDVKM. Trimming shortened V by 6 bases and J by 6 bases, and 9 bases separated the two germline ends. The CDR3 covers 12 residues.

This sequence joins TRBV28 and TRBJ1-5; D unclear. Germline values: CDR1 MDHEN, CDR2 SYDVKM. This CDR3 has 15 residues. Trimming took 5 bases from V and 6 from J, leaving 17 bases between them. CDR3 nucleotides: TGTGCCAGCAGTCCACTCGACCGATTCGTTCAGCCCCAGCATTTT. Its protein product is CASSPLDRFVQPQHF.

This clone was recorded a few times. The chain carries TRBV3-1 (or the pseudogene TRBV3-2) and TRBJ1-4; 8 bases agree with TRBD1. V was pared by 5 bases and J by 6 bases, with 5 bases of the junction left unmatched. Germline assignment: CDR1 LGHDT and CDR2 YNNKEL (reference sequence). This CDR3 spans 14 amino acids. The CDR3 DNA is TGTGCCAGCAGCATCCAGGGGGCACATGAAAAACTGTTTTTT. Translation gives CASSIQGAHEKLFF.

V usage is TRBV5-6 and J usage is TRBJ1-5; TRBD1 aligns across 9 bases. The CDR3 length is 18 residues. Germline assignment: CDR1 SGHDT and CDR2 YYEEEE. J gave up 0 bases and V 0 bases, and 7 bases lay outside the gene matches. The CDR3 sequence is CASSLARTGVYSNQPQHF. Here the CDR3 DNA reads TGTGCCAGCAGCTTGGCTAGGACAGGGGTTTATAGCAATCAGCCCCAGCATTTT.

The chain recombines TRBV5-1 with TRBJ1-1; D remains ambiguous. Deletions cut 10 bases from V and 2 bases from J, with 15 bases between. The CDR3 extends over 13 amino acids. CDR1 and CDR2 (germline): SGHRS, YFSETQ. The CDR3 nucleotides read TGCGCCTCCTCCCGGGCCTTAAACACTGAAGCTTTCTTT. This codes for CASSRALNTEAFF.